The clone carrying this T cell receptor (beta chain) was counted a few times. Its antigen is currently unknown. This entry belongs to a study of OX40 agonist ivuxolimab in advanced cancers. The study's findings and limits: On average, CD8+ T cells had more expanded clones than CD4+.

CDR3 size: 13 residues. CDR1 is SGHTA, CDR2 FQGNSA, per germline. The V end lost 5 bases, the J end lost 2 bases, and 10 bases lay between the germline ends. Sequencing used immunoSEQ multiplex PCR; TCRdb keeps in-frame clones, though not all of them. The sample lists around 64,000 clones; approximately 90% were seen once. This TCR was recovered from an adult with an advanced solid tumor such as melanoma, head and neck, liver or kidney cancer. The material sequenced was CD4+ or CD8+ T cells sorted from blood, taken in a trial of the OX40 agonist ivuxolimab. The genes are TRBV7-2 and TRBJ2-7, with a tentative D call TRBD1 (5 bases). The CDR3: CASSHDSAYEQYF. CDR3 nucleotide sequence: TGTGCCAGCAGCCACGACAGCGCCTACGAGCAGTACTTC.